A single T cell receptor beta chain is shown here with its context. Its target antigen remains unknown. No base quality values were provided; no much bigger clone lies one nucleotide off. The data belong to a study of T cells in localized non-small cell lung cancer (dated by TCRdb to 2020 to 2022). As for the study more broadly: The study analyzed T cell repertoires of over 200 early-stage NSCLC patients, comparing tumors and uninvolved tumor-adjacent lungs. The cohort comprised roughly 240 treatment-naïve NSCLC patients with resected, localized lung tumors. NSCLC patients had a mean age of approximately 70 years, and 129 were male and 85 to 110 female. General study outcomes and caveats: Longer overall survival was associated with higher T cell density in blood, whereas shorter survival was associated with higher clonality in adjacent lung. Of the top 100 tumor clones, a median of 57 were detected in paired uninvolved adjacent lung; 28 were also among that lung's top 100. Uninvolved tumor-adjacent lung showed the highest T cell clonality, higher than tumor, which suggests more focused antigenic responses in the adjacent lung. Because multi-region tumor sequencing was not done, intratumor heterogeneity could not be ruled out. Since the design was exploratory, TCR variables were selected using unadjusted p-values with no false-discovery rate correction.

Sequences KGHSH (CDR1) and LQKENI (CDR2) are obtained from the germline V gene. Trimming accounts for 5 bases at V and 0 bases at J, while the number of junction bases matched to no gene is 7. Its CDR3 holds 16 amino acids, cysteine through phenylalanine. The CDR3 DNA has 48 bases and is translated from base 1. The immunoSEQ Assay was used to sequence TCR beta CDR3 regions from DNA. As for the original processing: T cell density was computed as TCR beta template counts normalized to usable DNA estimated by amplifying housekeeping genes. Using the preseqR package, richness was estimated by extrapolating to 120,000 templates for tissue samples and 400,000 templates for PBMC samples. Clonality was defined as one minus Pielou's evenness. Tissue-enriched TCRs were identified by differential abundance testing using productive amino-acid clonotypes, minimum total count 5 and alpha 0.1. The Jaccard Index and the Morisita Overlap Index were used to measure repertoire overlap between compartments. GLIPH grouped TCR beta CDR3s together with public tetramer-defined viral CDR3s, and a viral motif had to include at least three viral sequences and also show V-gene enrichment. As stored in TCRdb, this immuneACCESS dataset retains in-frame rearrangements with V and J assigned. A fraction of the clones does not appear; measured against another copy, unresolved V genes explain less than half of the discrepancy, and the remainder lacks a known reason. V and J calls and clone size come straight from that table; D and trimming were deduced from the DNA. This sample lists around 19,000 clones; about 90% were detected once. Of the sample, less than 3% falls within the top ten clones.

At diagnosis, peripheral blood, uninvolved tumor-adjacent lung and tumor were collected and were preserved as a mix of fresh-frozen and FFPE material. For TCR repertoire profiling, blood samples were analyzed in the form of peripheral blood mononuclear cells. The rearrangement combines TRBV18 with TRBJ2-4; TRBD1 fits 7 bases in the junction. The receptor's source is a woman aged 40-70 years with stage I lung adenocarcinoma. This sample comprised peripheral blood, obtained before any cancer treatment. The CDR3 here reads CASSETGDLAKNIQYF. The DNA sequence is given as TGTGCCAGCTCAGAAACAGGGGATCTAGCCAAAAACATTCAGTACTTC.